The entry below gives a single T cell receptor (beta chain) sequence along with its context. Its antigen specificity is not known. Base qualities are not recorded, but no much larger clone differs from it by a single base. Library preparation used the immunoSEQ multiplex PCR assay. This is the immuneACCESS table as TCRdb keeps it, with only in-frame sequences that have V and J called. A part of the clones is gone; compared with another copy, unresolved V genes explain less than half, and the rest is unexplained. Counted in this sample were under 110,000 clones; 91% of them appeared once. The ten largest clones capture around 3.1% of the sample. The data originate from a study of T cell changes during pregnancy in multiple sclerosis (dated by TCRdb to about 2019). Regarding the complete study: The study looked at changes in the T cell repertoire across pregnancy in women with multiple sclerosis.

In the germline V gene (reference sequence), CDR1 corresponds to SGHNT and CDR2 to YYREEE. The CDR3 sequence holds 17 residues, the cysteine and phenylalanine included. The DNA shown is the 51-base CDR3, in frame from base 1. Trimming leaves V shorter by 3 bases and J shorter by 4 bases, with the junction holding 8 bases beyond the gene matches. The sequencing used peripheral blood, collected in the second trimester of pregnancy. The source is a female donor with multiple sclerosis, enrolled in a pregnancy study. Recombination linked TRBV5-4 to TRBJ2-7, with TRBD2 identical over 15 junction bases. The CDR3 has the sequence CASSSGLAGGGRYEQYF. The DNA sequence is given as TGTGCCAGCAGCTCCGGACTAGCGGGAGGGGGACGGTACGAGCAGTACTTC.